Listed below are T cell receptor beta chains from one sample, sequenced in a study of blood T cells in healthy people across ages. TCRdb recomputed calls from the 5' RACE reads with MiXCR, one row per CDR3 protein. The table records about a million distinct CDR3 sequences, roughly 50% of them present only once. The sequenced sample was blood. The receptors here all came from a man aged 30-40 years in good health. CDR3s include the opening cysteine and the closing phenylalanine or tryptophan. Fields, in order: clone size, J gene, D gene, V gene, CDR3 DNA, CDR3 protein. D genes are given only for firm matches. Rows may omit the clone size; those that give it use once, few, many or a size class.

size: few; J: TRBJ1-2; D: .; V: TRBV20-1; DNA: TGCAGTGCAGACGACAGTCTATATGGCTACACCTTC; CDR3: CSADDSLYGYTF
size: few; J: TRBJ2-1; D: .; V: TRBV9; DNA: TGTGCCAGCAATAGGGCAGGGACGGCCTACAATGAGCAGTTCTTC; CDR3: CASNRAGTAYNEQFF
size: few; J: TRBJ1-5; D: TRBD1; V: TRBV4-3; DNA: TGCGCCAGCAGCCAAGGGGACAGGGCCAATCAGCCCCAGCATTTT; CDR3: CASSQGDRANQPQHF
size: .; J: TRBJ2-1; D: TRBD2; V: TRBV4-1; DNA: TGCGCCAGCAGCCCACAGACTAGCGGGGCCTACAATGAGCAGTTCTTC; CDR3: CASSPQTSGAYNEQFF
size: .; J: TRBJ2-6; D: .; V: TRBV6-2/TRBV6-3; DNA: TGTGCCAGCAGTTACTCGAATTCACGGAAGCCTAGGCCTGGGACCAACGTCCTGACTTTC; CDR3: CASSYSNSRKPRPGTNVLTF
size: .; J: TRBJ2-5; D: .; V: TRBV2; DNA: TGTGCCAGCAGTGCGCCGCCCGTTGTGACCCAGTACTTC; CDR3: CASSAPPVVTQYF
size: .; J: TRBJ2-3; D: TRBD2; V: TRBV2; DNA: TGTGCCAGCACTCCCAGCCAGGGAGGGACGCAGTATTTT; CDR3: CASTPSQGGTQYF
size: few; J: TRBJ1-2; D: .; V: TRBV28; DNA: TGTGCCAGCAGCGGGGGGGCAGGCTATGGCTACACCTTC; CDR3: CASSGGAGYGYTF
size: .; J: TRBJ2-3; D: TRBD1; V: TRBV6-1; DNA: TGTGCCAGCAGCCCAACAGGGGCTGGCACAGATACGCAGTATTTT; CDR3: CASSPTGAGTDTQYF
size: .; J: TRBJ1-6; D: TRBD1; V: TRBV6-1; DNA: TGTGTCACGGAGGGACAGGAAATCGCACCCCTCCACTTT; CDR3: CVTEGQEIAPLHF
size: .; J: TRBJ2-3; D: .; V: TRBV6-1; DNA: TGTGCCAGCAGTGAAGCATGGGGTGCGGCGCAGTATTTT; CDR3: CASSEAWGAAQYF
size: .; J: TRBJ1-4; D: .; V: TRBV21-1; DNA: TGTGCCAGCAGCAAAGATGAGGGGGAGGGAAAACTGTTTTTT; CDR3: CASSKDEGEGKLFF
size: many; J: TRBJ2-7; D: .; V: TRBV5-1; DNA: TGCGCCAGCAGCTTACCTCGGGAGGGGGCTTGGAGCTACGAGCAGTACTTC; CDR3: CASSLPREGAWSYEQYF
size: .; J: TRBJ2-1; D: TRBD1; V: TRBV29-1; DNA: TGCAGCGGTACAGGGGGGTTTGAGCAGTTCTTC; CDR3: CSGTGGFEQFF
size: few; J: TRBJ2-7; D: TRBD2; V: TRBV28; DNA: TGTGCCAGCAGCGCGGGGAGGGGCAACGAGCAGTACTTC; CDR3: CASSAGRGNEQYF
size: .; J: TRBJ2-4; D: .; V: TRBV20-1; DNA: TGCAGTGCTAGATTGGGGGTTGGGGCCAAAAACATTCAGTACTTC; CDR3: CSARLGVGAKNIQYF
size: .; J: TRBJ2-5; D: .; V: TRBV5-1; DNA: TGCGCCAGCAGCTTCACCCCAGGGATGGCGGAGGCCCAGTACTTC; CDR3: CASSFTPGMAEAQYF
size: .; J: TRBJ2-3; D: .; V: TRBV7-2; DNA: TGTGCCAGCAGTCCCCAGGGGCCCATCACAGATACGCAGTATTTT; CDR3: CASSPQGPITDTQYF
size: once; J: TRBJ1-6; D: .; V: TRBV7-9; DNA: TGTGCCAGCAGCTCGAGGACAGAGATTAATTCACCCCTCCACTTT; CDR3: CASSSRTEINSPLHF
size: many; J: TRBJ2-3; D: .; V: TRBV12-3/TRBV12-4; DNA: TGTGCCAGCAGTTTAGCTAGTAGAGCAGATACGCAGTATTTT; CDR3: CASSLASRADTQYF
size: .; J: TRBJ2-7; D: .; V: TRBV5-1; DNA: TGCGCCAGCAGCTTTCTCGAGGGATCCTACGAGCAGTACTTC; CDR3: CASSFLEGSYEQYF
size: .; J: TRBJ2-3; D: .; V: TRBV24-1; DNA: TGTGCCACCAGTGATTTGCGGAAGCGCACAGATACGCAGTATTTT; CDR3: CATSDLRKRTDTQYF
size: .; J: TRBJ2-7; D: TRBD2; V: TRBV4-3; DNA: TGCGCCAGCAGCCAGGACACCTTACTAGCGGGAAACGGGTACGAGCAGTACTTC; CDR3: CASSQDTLLAGNGYEQYF
size: .; J: TRBJ2-5; D: TRBD1; V: TRBV24-1; DNA: TGTGCCACCAGTGACAACGGACAGGGTGTGCAGTACTTC; CDR3: CATSDNGQGVQYF
size: .; J: TRBJ2-7; D: .; V: TRBV29-1; DNA: TGCAGCGTTGATGATTGGCAGGGAAACGAGCAGTACTTC; CDR3: CSVDDWQGNEQYF
size: few; J: TRBJ1-2; D: .; V: TRBV27; DNA: TGTGCCAGCAGTCCACGGACGGAGAACTATGGCTACACCTTC; CDR3: CASSPRTENYGYTF
size: .; J: TRBJ2-1; D: TRBD2; V: TRBV20-1; DNA: TGCAGTGCTAGAGTGTTAGCGGGGTCCCTCTACAATGAGCAGTTCTTC; CDR3: CSARVLAGSLYNEQFF
size: .; J: TRBJ2-1; D: TRBD2; V: TRBV20-1; DNA: TGCAGTGCCGACCTAGCGGGGGGACCTGGTGAGCAGTTCTTC; CDR3: CSADLAGGPGEQFF
size: .; J: TRBJ2-1; D: TRBD2; V: TRBV6-2/TRBV6-3; DNA: TGTGCCAGCAGTTACTCCAGGACTAGCGGCGCGAGCTCCTACAATGAGCAGTTCTTC; CDR3: CASSYSRTSGASSYNEQFF
size: .; J: TRBJ2-4; D: TRBD2; V: TRBV28; DNA: TGTGCCAGCTCGGGAGGGGTGTTGGTCAAAAACATTCAGTACTTC; CDR3: CASSGGVLVKNIQYF
size: .; J: TRBJ1-1; D: .; V: TRBV14; DNA: TGTGCCAGCAGCCAAGACCGGCAGGGTAGAACTGAAGCTTTCTTT; CDR3: CASSQDRQGRTEAFF
size: .; J: TRBJ2-3; D: .; V: TRBV4-2; DNA: TGTGCCAGCAGCCCAGGAGGGACCACAGATACGCAGTATTTT; CDR3: CASSPGGTTDTQYF
size: .; J: TRBJ1-2; D: .; V: TRBV6-2/TRBV6-3; DNA: TGTGCCAGCAGATCCGGGACGGGGGTAGGATATGGCTACACCTTC; CDR3: CASRSGTGVGYGYTF
size: once; J: TRBJ1-1; D: .; V: TRBV6-2/TRBV6-3; DNA: TGTGCCAGCACCCTCCGGGGGTACCTTGAAGCTTTCTTT; CDR3: CASTLRGYLEAFF
size: few; J: TRBJ2-3; D: .; V: TRBV6-5; DNA: TGTGCCAGCAGCTTCATTGGCGGGGGCACAGATACGCAGTATTTT; CDR3: CASSFIGGGTDTQYF
size: .; J: TRBJ2-7; D: .; V: TRBV7-9; DNA: TGTGTCAGCAGCTTAGGATCCGATCTCCCCTACGAGCAGTACTTC; CDR3: CVSSLGSDLPYEQYF
size: .; J: TRBJ1-1; D: .; V: TRBV30; DNA: TGTGCCTGGAGTGAGGGGTACACTGAAGCTTTCTTT; CDR3: CAWSEGYTEAFF
size: few; J: TRBJ2-3; D: .; V: TRBV11-2; DNA: TGTGCCAGCAGCTTAGGGTACAGGGACACAGATACGCAGTATTTT; CDR3: CASSLGYRDTDTQYF
size: .; J: TRBJ2-4; D: .; V: TRBV3-1; DNA: TGTGCCAGCAGCCAACCCGGGACACCCCTAGCCAAAAACATTCAGTACTTC; CDR3: CASSQPGTPLAKNIQYF
size: .; J: TRBJ2-2; D: .; V: TRBV29-1; DNA: TGCAGCGTTGAAGTCCGGGGCGCCGGGGAGCTGTTTTTT; CDR3: CSVEVRGAGELFF
size: .; J: TRBJ2-7; D: .; V: TRBV20-1; DNA: TGCAGTGCTAACGGTCCTAGCTCCTACGAGCAGTACTTC; CDR3: CSANGPSSYEQYF
size: .; J: TRBJ2-1; D: TRBD1; V: TRBV7-9; DNA: TGTGCCAGCAGCTTGGGACAGGGCCACGGTTACAATGGGCAGTTCTTC; CDR3: CASSLGQGHGYNGQFF
size: few; J: TRBJ2-7; D: .; V: TRBV18; DNA: TGTGCCAGCTCACCACCGGGGGGAACCTACGAGCAGTACTTC; CDR3: CASSPPGGTYEQYF
size: .; J: TRBJ2-3; D: .; V: TRBV12-3/TRBV12-4; DNA: TGTGCCAGCAGTTTGGCGAGGGGGAGAGCAGATACGCAGTATTTT; CDR3: CASSLARGRADTQYF
size: once; J: TRBJ2-5; D: .; V: TRBV4-2; DNA: TGTGCCAGCAGCCAAGTCCCGGGGGCGTCGGAGACCCAGTACTTC; CDR3: CASSQVPGASETQYF
size: once; J: TRBJ2-6; D: TRBD1; V: TRBV12-5; DNA: TGTGCTAGTGGACGCCACAGGGGTAACTCTGGGGCCAACGTCCTGACTTTC; CDR3: CASGRHRGNSGANVLTF
size: .; J: TRBJ1-4; D: TRBD1; V: TRBV9; DNA: TGTGCCAGCAGTTACTCGGGACAGGGAGGCGAAAAACTGTTTTTT; CDR3: CASSYSGQGGEKLFF
size: many; J: TRBJ1-2; D: .; V: TRBV28; DNA: TGTGCCAGCAGCCTGGATCCCGGATATGGCTACACCTTC; CDR3: CASSLDPGYGYTF
size: .; J: TRBJ1-5; D: .; V: TRBV7-9; DNA: TGTGCCAGCAGCCCGGAAGGTAGACAGCCCCAGCATTTT; CDR3: CASSPEGRQPQHF
size: .; J: TRBJ2-3; D: TRBD1; V: TRBV10-3; DNA: TGTGCCATCAGTGCCGGGACAGGACACACAGATACGCAGTATTTT; CDR3: CAISAGTGHTDTQYF
size: few; J: TRBJ2-5; D: .; V: TRBV7-2; DNA: TGTGCCAGCAGCTTGAACGTGGGCCAAGAGACCCAGTACTTC; CDR3: CASSLNVGQETQYF